Sequencing of this TCR beta chain was carried out in a study of blood T cell repertoires in COVID-19. As for the study in general: Specimens from acute and convalescent COVID-19 originated in the United States, Italy and Spain.

The germline CDR1 and CDR2 sequences are MNHEY and SVGAGI. Trimming removed 2 bases at V and 7 bases at J, with 14 bases between. This CDR3 contains 14 residues. Data came from immunoSEQ multiplex PCR; TCRdb stores just in-frame clones and leaves some out. This table holds hundreds of thousands of clones, 90% to 95% found once. The J gene is TRBJ1-1, the V gene TRBV6-5; D may be TRBD1 (6 bases). This clonotype was sampled from a woman under 30 who had recovered from COVID-19. Input material: peripheral blood. The CDR3 sequence is CASSYTGGAGEAFF. The CDR3 nucleotides read TGTGCCAGCAGTTACACGGGGGGGGCAGGTGAAGCTTTCTTT.